The sequence of this T cell receptor (beta chain) was determined in a study of blood T cells in healthy people across ages (dated by TCRdb to 2015 to 2017). Study-wide context: In model experiments, template switching captured about one uniquely barcoded TCR beta cDNA molecule for every two T cells. To track age-related changes in TCR beta repertoire diversity, the study relied on deep sequencing normalized with unique cDNA molecular identifiers. To avoid experimental bias, donors of different ages were spread randomly across the sequencing lanes. Two additional independent replicas of 1 million unique cDNA reads from the same blood draw were analyzed for two donors (one aged 18 to 29 and one aged 80 or older). Four age groups were formed from the donors: young (average around 15 years), middle-aged (around 41), aged (over 55) and long-lived (approximately 78). What the authors observed across the whole study: A strong correlation was found between observed TCR beta diversity and the percentage of naive T cells measured by flow cytometry. The CMV infection status of donors was not known, potentially confounding age-related changes in expanded clonotypes. The long-lived group showed more naive CD4+ T cells, fewer expanded clones and increased TCR diversity than the aged group, suggesting age selection. Total diversity estimates from one million sequenced T cells were considered lower bounds and underestimates. Bulk unsorted PBMC profiling prevented conclusive comparison of naive and antigen-experienced compartments. Observed TCR beta diversity per million T cells fell roughly linearly with age, and a significant reduction was already apparent by age about 38.

The donors were roughly 39 Caucasian individuals from Russia, aged 6 to 90 years, who were systemically healthy. Approximately 9.3 milliliters of peripheral blood were collected from each donor into EDTA-treated Vacutainer tubes. Ficoll-Paque density-gradient centrifugation was used to isolate PBMCs, with at least 6 million obtained per sample. Total RNA was extracted from PBMCs with Trizol reagent, with at least 5 micrograms obtained per sample. For every donor, an aliquot of PBMCs went through flow cytometry to measure the percentages of naive CD45RAhigh/CD27high T cells. Libraries were made using 5' RACE. The run used an Illumina HiSeq 2500. A second PCR of roughly 7 to 11 cycles was performed with a sample-barcoded 5' primer and a J-beta primer mix. A template-switch 5' adaptor carrying 12 random nucleotides introduced a unique molecular identifier onto each TCR beta cDNA molecule. Each sample yielded at least 2.5 million CDR3-containing paired-end reads. First-strand cDNA was synthesized from all RNA with the Mint cDNA synthesis kit, primed by a TRBC-specific oligonucleotide. Following uracil-DNA glycosylase treatment, a first 18-cycle PCR with universal primers M1SS and BC2_uni_R was performed on all cDNA. In the original analysis: Normalization of each sample was performed by random selection of 1 million high-quality reads, each carrying a distinct molecular identifier. Instead of being binned into consensus sequences, reads with shared molecular identifiers were discarded. MiTCR, run with a Q25 quality threshold and the strictest error-elimination algorithm, handled CDR3 identification, clonotype clustering and error correction. A nonparametric unseen species model with Euler transformation was used to estimate a lower bound on total TCR beta diversity. Clones were called with MiXCR by TCRdb after fastp trimmed the public reads at Q25, and only in-frame beta chains were retained. Each entry is one CDR3 protein sequence, shown with its most common DNA and genes. The authors' filters were not applied to this entry. This sample has hundreds of thousands of distinct CDR3 sequences in its table, and around 48% of those were observed once. The ten largest account for roughly 13% of the sample.

This clonotype was detected ten times or more. The antigen this receptor binds is unknown. No base-level quality is on record; no much larger clone is a single base apart. At the junction V is shortened by 1 base and J by 6 bases; bases outside the gene matches: 8. Including cysteine and phenylalanine, the CDR3 has 15 amino acids. The only DNA kept is the CDR3, 45 bases in frame from the first base. Looking up the germline V gene yields CDR1 MGHRA and CDR2 YSYEKL. Rearrangement joined TRBV4-1 to TRBJ2-7, with 8 central nucleotides matching TRBD1. Sequences were obtained from blood. The receptor comes from a man aged 30 to 45 in good health. CDR3 loop: CASSQVHQGAREQYF. Read as DNA, the sequence is TGCGCCAGCAGCCAAGTACATCAGGGGGCTCGCGAGCAGTACTTC.